This TCR beta chain derives from a study of blood T cell repertoires in COVID-19. Study as a whole: Some COVID-19 samples were acute and others convalescent; all came from the United States, Italy and Spain. The cDNA or gDNA used as material had been derived from T cells, B-cell-depleted T cells, or PBMCs.

TCRdb keeps only in-frame clones here, not all; method: immunoSEQ multiplex PCR. Of over 40,000 clones listed, around 84% were seen once; the top ten hold around 4%. The junction had 2 bases not matched to a gene; V was cut back by 4 bases and J by 2 bases. The CDR3 loop spans 15 amino acids. Per the germline V gene, CDR1 is MNHEY and CDR2 is SMNVEV (reference sequence). The sequence was obtained from an elderly man with active COVID-19. J is TRBJ2-5 and V is TRBV27; 12 nucleotides line up with TRBD2. Sequenced input: peripheral blood. In nucleotides, the CDR3 is TGTGCCAGCAGTTCCGGACTAGCGGGACAAGAGACCCAGTACTTC. It translates to CASSSGLAGQETQYF.